The T cell receptor beta chain under discussion was sequenced for a study of T cell responses to AZD1222 COVID-19 vaccine. Here immunoSEQ multiplex PCR was the method, and the copy in TCRdb shows in-frame clones only, minus some. This table has about 60,000 clones, roughly 89% appearing once. J gave up 6 bases and V 5 bases, and 9 bases lay outside the gene matches. The CDR3 runs 15 residues. Germline-derived CDR1 and CDR2 are PRHDT and FYEKMQ (reference sequence). The sequences come from peripheral blood, collected on day 0 of AZD1222 vaccination. This TCR derives from an adult in good health. The genes are TRBV13 and TRBJ1-2; 10 bases map to TRBD1. This CDR3 is CASSAPGTGEHGYTF. The CDR3, as DNA: TGTGCCAGCAGCGCCCCCGGGACAGGGGAGCATGGCTACACCTTC.